This TCR beta chain was identified during a study (dated by TCRdb to 2016 to 2018). This clonotype was seen many times. The antigen this receptor binds is unknown. No much larger clonotype is one base removed from it; base qualities were not supplied. The method behind the library was RT-PCR. Sequencing used an Illumina MiSeq. TCRdb trimmed public reads at Q25 via fastp, called clones via MiXCR and kept in-frame beta chains. Under each unique CDR3 protein, matching rows form one entry showing the most common genes and DNA. In this sample the table shows 550,000 to 750,000 distinct CDR3 sequences, about 14% of which occur a single time. Roughly 4% of the sample comes from the top ten. From cysteine to phenylalanine, the CDR3 is 15 amino acids long. The entry retains the CDR3 DNA only, 45 bases that are in frame from base 1. V has 5 bases trimmed and J has 3 bases trimmed; junction bases matching no gene number 4.

The material sequenced was memory CD4+ T cells from blood. The source of this sequence is a female donor in good health, serving as a healthy control. Here the chain combines TRBV12-3 or TRBV12-4 and TRBJ2-3; 11 bases in the junction line up with TRBD2. The DNA is TGTGCCAGCAGTCTGACTAGCGGGATAACAGATACGCAGTATTTT. Its protein product is CASSLTSGITDTQYF.